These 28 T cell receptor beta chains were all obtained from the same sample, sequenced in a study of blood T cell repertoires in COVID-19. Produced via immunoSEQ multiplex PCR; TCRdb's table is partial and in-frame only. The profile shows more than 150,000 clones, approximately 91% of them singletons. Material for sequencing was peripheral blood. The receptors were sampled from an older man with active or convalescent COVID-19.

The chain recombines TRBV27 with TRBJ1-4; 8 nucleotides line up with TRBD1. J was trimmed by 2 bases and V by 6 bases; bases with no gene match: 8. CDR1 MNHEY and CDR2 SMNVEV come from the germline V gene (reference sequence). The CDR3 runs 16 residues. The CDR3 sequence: CASRPTGGWTNEKLFF. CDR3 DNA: TGTGCCAGCAGACCCACAGGGGGTTGGACTAATGAAAAACTGTTTTTT.

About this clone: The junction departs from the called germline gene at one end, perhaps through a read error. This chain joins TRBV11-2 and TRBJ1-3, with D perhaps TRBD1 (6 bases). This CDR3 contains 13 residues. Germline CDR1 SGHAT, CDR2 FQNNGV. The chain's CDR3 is CASSLAHDRRPLF. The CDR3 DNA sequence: TGTGCCAGCAGCTTAGCCCATGACAGGCGCCCGCTTTTT.

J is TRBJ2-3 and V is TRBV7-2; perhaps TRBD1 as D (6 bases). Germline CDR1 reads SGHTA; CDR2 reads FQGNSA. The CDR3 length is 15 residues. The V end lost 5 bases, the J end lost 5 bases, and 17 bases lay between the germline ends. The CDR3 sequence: CASSPQTGWRDTQYF. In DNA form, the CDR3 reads TGTGCCAGCAGCCCCCAGACAGGTTGGAGAGATACGCAGTATTTT.

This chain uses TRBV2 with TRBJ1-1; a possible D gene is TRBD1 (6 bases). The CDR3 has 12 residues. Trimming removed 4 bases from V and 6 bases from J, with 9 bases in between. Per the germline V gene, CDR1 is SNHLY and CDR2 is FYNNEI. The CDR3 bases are TGTGCCAGCAGTGTACAGGGTCCTGAAGCTTTCTTT. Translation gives CASSVQGPEAFF.

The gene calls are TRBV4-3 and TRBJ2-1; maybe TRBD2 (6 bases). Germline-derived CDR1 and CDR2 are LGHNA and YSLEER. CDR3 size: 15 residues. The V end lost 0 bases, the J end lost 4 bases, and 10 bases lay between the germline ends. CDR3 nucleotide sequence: TGCGCCAGCAGCCAAGATAGACTAGGTTACAATGAGCAGTTCTTC. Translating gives CASSQDRLGYNEQFF.

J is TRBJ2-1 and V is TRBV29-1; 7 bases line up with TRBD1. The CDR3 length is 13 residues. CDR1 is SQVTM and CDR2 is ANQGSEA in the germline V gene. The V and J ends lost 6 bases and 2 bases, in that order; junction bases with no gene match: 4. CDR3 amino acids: CSVDGQAYNEQFF. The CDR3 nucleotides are TGCAGCGTGGACGGACAGGCCTACAATGAGCAGTTCTTC.

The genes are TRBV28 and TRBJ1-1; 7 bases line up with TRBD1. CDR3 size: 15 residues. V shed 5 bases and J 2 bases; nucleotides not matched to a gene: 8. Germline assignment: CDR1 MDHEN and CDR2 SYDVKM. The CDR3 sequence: CASSILGTDNTEAFF. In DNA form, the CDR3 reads TGTGCCAGCAGTATCCTCGGGACAGATAACACTGAAGCTTTCTTT.

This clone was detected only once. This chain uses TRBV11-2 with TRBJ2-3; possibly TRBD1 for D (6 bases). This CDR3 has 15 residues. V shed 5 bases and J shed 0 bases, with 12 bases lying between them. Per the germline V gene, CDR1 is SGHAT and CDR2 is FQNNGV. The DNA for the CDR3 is TGTGCCAGCAGCCGACAGGCAGCTAGCACAGATACGCAGTATTTT. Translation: CASSRQAASTDTQYF. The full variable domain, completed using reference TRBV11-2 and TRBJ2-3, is EAGVAQSPRYKIIEKRQSVAFWCNPISGHATLYWYQQILGQGPKLLIQFQNNGVVDDSQLPKDRFSAERLKGVDSTLKIQPAKLEDSAVYLCASSRQAASTDTQYFGPGTRLTVL.

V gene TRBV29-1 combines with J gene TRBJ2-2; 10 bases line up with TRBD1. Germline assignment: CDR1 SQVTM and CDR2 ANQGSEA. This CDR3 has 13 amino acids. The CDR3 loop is CATGQGWTGELFF. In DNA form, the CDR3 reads TGCGCTACGGGACAGGGGTGGACCGGGGAGCTGTTTTTT.

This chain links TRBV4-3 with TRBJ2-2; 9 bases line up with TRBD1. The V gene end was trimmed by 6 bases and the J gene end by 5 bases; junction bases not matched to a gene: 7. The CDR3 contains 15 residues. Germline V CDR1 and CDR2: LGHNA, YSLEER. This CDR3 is CASRSGTGITGELFF. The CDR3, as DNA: TGCGCCAGCAGATCCGGGACAGGGATTACCGGGGAGCTGTTTTTT.

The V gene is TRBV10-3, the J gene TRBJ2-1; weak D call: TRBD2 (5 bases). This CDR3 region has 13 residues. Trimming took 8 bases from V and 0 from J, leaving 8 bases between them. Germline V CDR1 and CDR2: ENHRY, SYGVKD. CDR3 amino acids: CAIWRSSYNEQFF. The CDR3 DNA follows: TGTGCCATCTGGAGGAGCTCCTACAATGAGCAGTTCTTC.

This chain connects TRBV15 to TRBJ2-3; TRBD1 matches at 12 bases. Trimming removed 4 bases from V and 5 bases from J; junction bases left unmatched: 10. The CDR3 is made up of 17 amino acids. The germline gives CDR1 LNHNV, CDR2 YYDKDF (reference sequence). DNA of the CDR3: TGTGCCACCAGCAAGACCGGGACAGGGGGCGAAGTAGATACGCAGTATTTT. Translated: CATSKTGTGGEVDTQYF.

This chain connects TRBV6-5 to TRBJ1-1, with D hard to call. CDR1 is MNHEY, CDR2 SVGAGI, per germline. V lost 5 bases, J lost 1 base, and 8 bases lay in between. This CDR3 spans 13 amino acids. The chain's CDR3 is CASSNLRNTEAFF. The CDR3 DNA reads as TGTGCCAGCAGTAACCTTAGGAACACTGAAGCTTTCTTT.

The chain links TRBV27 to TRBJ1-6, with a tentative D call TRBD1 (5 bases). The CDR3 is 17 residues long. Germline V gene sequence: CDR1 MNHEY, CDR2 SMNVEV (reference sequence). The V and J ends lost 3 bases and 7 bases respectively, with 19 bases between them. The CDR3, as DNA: TGTGCCAGCAGTTTTATTACCTCCGGGGGTGGGAATTCACCCCTCCACTTT. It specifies CASSFITSGGGNSPLHF.

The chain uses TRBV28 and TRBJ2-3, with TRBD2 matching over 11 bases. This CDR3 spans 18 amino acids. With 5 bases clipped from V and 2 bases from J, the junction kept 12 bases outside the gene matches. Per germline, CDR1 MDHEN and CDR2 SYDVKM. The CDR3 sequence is CASSRPSGRTPSTDTQYF. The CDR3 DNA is TGTGCCAGCAGTCGCCCTAGCGGGAGGACTCCTTCCACAGATACGCAGTATTTT. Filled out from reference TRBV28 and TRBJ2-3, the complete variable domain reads DVKVTQSSRYLVKRTGEKVFLECVQDMDHENMFWYRQDPGLGLRLIYFSYDVKMKEKGDIPEGYSVSREKKERFSLILESASTNQTSMYLCASSRPSGRTPSTDTQYFGPGTRLTVL.

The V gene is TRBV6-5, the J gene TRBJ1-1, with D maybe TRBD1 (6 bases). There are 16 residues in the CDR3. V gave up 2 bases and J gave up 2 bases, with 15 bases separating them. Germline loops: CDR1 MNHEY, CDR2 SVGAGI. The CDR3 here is CASSYEVYRANTEAFF. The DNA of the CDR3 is TGTGCCAGCAGTTACGAAGTTTACAGGGCTAACACTGAAGCTTTCTTT.

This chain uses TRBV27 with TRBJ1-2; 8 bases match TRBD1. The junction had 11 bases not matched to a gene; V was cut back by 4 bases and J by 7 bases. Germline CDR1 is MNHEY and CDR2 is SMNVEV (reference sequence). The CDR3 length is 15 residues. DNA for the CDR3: TGTGCCAGCAGTTCCCTCCGATCAGGGGGCGCTGGCTACACCTTC. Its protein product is CASSSLRSGGAGYTF.

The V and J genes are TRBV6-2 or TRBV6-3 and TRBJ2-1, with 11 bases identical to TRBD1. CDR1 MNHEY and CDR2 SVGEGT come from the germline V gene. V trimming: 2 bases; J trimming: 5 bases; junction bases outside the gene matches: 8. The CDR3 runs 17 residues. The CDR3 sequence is CASSYLAGTGGDNEQFF. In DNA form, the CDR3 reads TGTGCCAGCAGTTACCTAGCCGGGACAGGGGGTGACAATGAGCAGTTCTTC.

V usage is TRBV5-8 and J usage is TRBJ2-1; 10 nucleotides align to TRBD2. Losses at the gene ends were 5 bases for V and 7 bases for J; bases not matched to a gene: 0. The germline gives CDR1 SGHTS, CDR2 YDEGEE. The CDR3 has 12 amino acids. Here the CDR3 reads CASRTSGNEQFF. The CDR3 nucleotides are TGTGCCAGCAGGACTAGCGGGAATGAGCAGTTCTTC.

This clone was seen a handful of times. The CDR3 is CASRGAGSYNEQFF. CDR3 coding DNA: TGTGCCAGCAGGGGAGCGGGCTCCTACAATGAGCAGTTCTTC. The chain recombines TRBV2 with TRBJ2-1; tentative D call: TRBD2 (6 bases). Germline values: CDR1 SNHLY, CDR2 FYNNEI. Trimming took off 6 bases at V and 0 bases at J, with 9 bases between the two ends. The CDR3 totals 14 residues.

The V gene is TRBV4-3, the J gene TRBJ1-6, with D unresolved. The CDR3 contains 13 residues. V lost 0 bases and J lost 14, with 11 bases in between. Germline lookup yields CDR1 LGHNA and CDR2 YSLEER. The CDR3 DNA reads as TGCGCCAGCAGCCAAGACAGTGAAGATACCCTCCACTTT. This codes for CASSQDSEDTLHF.

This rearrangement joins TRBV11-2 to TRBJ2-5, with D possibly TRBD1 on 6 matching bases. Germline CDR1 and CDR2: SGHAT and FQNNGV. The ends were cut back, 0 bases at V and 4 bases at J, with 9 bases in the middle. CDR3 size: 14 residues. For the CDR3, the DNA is TGTGCCAGCAGCTTAGACAGGGGCGGAGAGACCCAGTACTTC. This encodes CASSLDRGGETQYF. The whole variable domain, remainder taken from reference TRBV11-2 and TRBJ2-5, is EAGVAQSPRYKIIEKRQSVAFWCNPISGHATLYWYQQILGQGPKLLIQFQNNGVVDDSQLPKDRFSAERLKGVDSTLKIQPAKLEDSAVYLCASSLDRGGETQYFGPGTRLLVL.

The DNA of the CDR3 is TGTGCCATCAGTGAAAAGGGGATGGGCACTGAAGCTTTCTTT. Translating it yields CAISEKGMGTEAFF. The J gene is TRBJ1-1, the V gene TRBV10-3; maybe TRBD1 (5 bases). The CDR3 is made up of 14 amino acids. The V gene lost 3 bases and the J gene lost 4 bases, with 12 bases spanning the gap. CDR1 is ENHRY and CDR2 is SYGVKD in the germline V gene.

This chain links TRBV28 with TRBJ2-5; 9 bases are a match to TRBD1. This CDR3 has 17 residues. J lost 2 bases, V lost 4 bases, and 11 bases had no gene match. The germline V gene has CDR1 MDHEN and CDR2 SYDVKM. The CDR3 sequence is CASSSRPGTGFQETQYF. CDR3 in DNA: TGTGCCAGCAGTTCACGTCCCGGGACAGGGTTTCAAGAGACCCAGTACTTC.

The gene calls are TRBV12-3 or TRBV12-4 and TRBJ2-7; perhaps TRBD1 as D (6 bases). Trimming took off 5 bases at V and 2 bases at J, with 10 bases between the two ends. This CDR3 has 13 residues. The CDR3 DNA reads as TGTGCCAGCAGTCCTGGGACAACCTACGAGCAGTACTTC. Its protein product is CASSPGTTYEQYF.

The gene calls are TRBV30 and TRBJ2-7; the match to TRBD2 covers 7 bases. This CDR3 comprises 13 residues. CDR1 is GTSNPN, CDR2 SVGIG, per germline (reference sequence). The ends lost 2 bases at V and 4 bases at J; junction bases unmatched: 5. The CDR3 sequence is CAWSRGVGYEQYF. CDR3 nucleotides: TGTGCCTGGAGTCGGGGGGTCGGATACGAGCAGTACTTC.

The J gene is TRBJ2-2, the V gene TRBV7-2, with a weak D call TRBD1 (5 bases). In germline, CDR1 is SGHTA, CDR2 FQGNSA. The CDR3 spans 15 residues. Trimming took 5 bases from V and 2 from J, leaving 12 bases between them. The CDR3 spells CASSGAELNTGELFF. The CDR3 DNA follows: TGTGCCAGCAGCGGGGCGGAACTTAACACCGGGGAGCTGTTTTTT.

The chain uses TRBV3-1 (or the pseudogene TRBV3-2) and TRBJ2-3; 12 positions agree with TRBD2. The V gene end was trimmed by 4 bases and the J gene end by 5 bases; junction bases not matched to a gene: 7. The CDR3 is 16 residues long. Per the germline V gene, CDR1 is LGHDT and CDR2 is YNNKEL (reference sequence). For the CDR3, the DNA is TGTGCCAGCAGCCCCGGGACTAGCGGGCGGATAGATACGCAGTATTTT. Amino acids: CASSPGTSGRIDTQYF.